The 20 T cell receptor beta chains presented below share a single source sample, sequenced in a study of identical twins. TCRdb called the 5' RACE reads again in MiXCR, with one record for every CDR3 protein. This sample has about 520,000 distinct CDR3 sequences, with 22% found just once. These data are also associated with another study on T cells expressing NK-cell markers.

The sample consisted of CD4+ T cells sorted from blood. These receptors were taken from a woman aged 18-29 years in good health.

This clonotype showed up just a few times. The CDR3 spells CASSPTAGSAAYEQYF. The CDR3 bases are TGTGCCAGCAGCCCGACAGCTGGGAGCGCCGCCTACGAGCAGTACTTC. This chain connects TRBV7-8 to TRBJ2-7; D tentatively reads TRBD1 or TRBD2 (5 bases each). The CDR3 loop spans 16 amino acids. V was cut by 5 bases and J by 2 bases, with 19 bases left in between. The germline V gene encodes CDR1 SGHVS and CDR2 FQNEAQ.

A few counts support this clonotype. The rearrangement uses TRBV20-1 and TRBJ2-3, with D hard to call. The CDR3 extends over 13 amino acids. With 4 bases removed from V and 5 bases from J, the gap between germline ends came to 13 bases. Germline lookup yields CDR1 DFQATT and CDR2 SNEGSKA (reference sequence). CDR3 coding DNA: TGCAGTGCTACCTCTCTCAACCTAGATACGCAGTATTTT. The encoded protein is CSATSLNLDTQYF.

This clonotype has more than one count but fewer than ten. This chain connects TRBV20-1 to TRBJ2-5; D call uncertain. V was clipped by 1 base and J by 1 base, with 10 bases between them. CDR3 length: 14 amino acids. The germline gives CDR1 DFQATT, CDR2 SNEGSKA (reference sequence). The chain's CDR3 is CSARVSSLQETQYF. DNA of the CDR3: TGCAGTGCTAGAGTTAGCAGTCTCCAAGAGACCCAGTACTTC.

V is TRBV20-1 and J is TRBJ1-2, with unresolved D. The germline gives CDR1 DFQATT, CDR2 SNEGSKA (reference sequence). Between the trimmed V and J ends, which lost 4 bases and 2 bases, there was a span of 8 bases. The CDR3 is 12 residues long. The CDR3 loop is CSAIWENYGYTF. Written as DNA, the CDR3 is TGCAGTGCTATCTGGGAGAACTATGGCTACACCTTC.

The sample holds a few counts of this clonotype. The chain joins TRBV12-3 or TRBV12-4 to TRBJ1-1; no clear D gene. V lost 3 bases, J lost 7 bases, and 12 bases lay in between. The CDR3 totals 13 residues. DNA of the CDR3: TGTGCCAGCAGTTTCCAACGGCTAAGTGAAGCTTTCTTT. Protein sequence: CASSFQRLSEAFF.

The sample holds a few counts of this clonotype. J is TRBJ2-5 and V is TRBV5-6, with D tentatively TRBD1 (6 bases). Germline CDR1 reads SGHDT; CDR2 reads YYEEEE. The V end lost 0 bases, the J end lost 4 bases, and 10 bases lay between the germline ends. The CDR3 is 14 residues long. CDR3 loop: CASSLVQGSETQYF. The CDR3, as DNA: TGTGCCAGCAGCTTGGTACAGGGCTCAGAGACCCAGTACTTC. Looking up the rest from reference TRBV5-6 and TRBJ2-5 gives the full variable domain: DAGVTQSPTHLIKTRGQQVTLRCSPKSGHDTVSWYQQALGQGPQFIFQYYEEEERQRGNFPDRFSGHQFPNYSSELNVNALLLGDSALYLCASSLVQGSETQYFGPGTRLLVL.

For this clonotype: One junction end disagrees with the germline gene, perhaps due to a read error. The CDR3 reads CASSADMENSEAFF. In nucleotides, the CDR3 is TGCGCCAGCAGCGCGGACATGGAGAACTCTGAAGCTTTCTTT. V and J are TRBV5-1 and TRBJ1-1; D might be TRBD1 (5 bases). The CDR3 consists of 14 residues. Germline loops: CDR1 SGHRS, CDR2 YFSETQ.

This clonotype was recorded many times. The genes are TRBV12-3 or TRBV12-4 and TRBJ2-5, with unresolved D. The V end was cut by 5 bases, the J end by 5 bases, with 12 bases between. CDR3 length: 13 residues. The CDR3 protein is CASSRIVGETQYF. As DNA, the CDR3 is TGTGCCAGCAGTCGGATTGTTGGCGAGACCCAGTACTTC.

V gene TRBV9 combines with J gene TRBJ2-3; no firm D call. The CDR3 has 13 residues. The germline V and J ends were trimmed by 0 bases and 4 bases, with 6 bases remaining between them. Germline assignment: CDR1 SGDLS and CDR2 YYNGEE. CDR3 loop: CASSVGLADTQYF. The CDR3 DNA reads TGTGCCAGCAGCGTAGGTCTAGCAGATACGCAGTATTTT.

This clonotype turned up a few times. The chain has TRBV29-1 and TRBJ2-7; D is possibly TRBD1 or TRBD2 (6 bases each). Per germline, CDR1 SQVTM and CDR2 ANQGSEA. V was shortened by 3 bases and J by 7 bases, with 19 bases between the two germline ends. The CDR3 is 14 residues long. This CDR3 reads CSVDAGQGIGEQYF. The CDR3 DNA is TGCAGCGTTGATGCGGGGCAGGGGATAGGTGAGCAGTACTTC.

This clonotype was observed at least ten times. The chain joins TRBV25-1 to TRBJ1-1; no reliable D call. The CDR3 is 13 residues long. Trimming removed 4 bases from V and 8 bases from J, with 14 bases in between. Germline V gene data show CDR1 as MGHDK and CDR2 as SYGVNS. CDR3 DNA: TGTGCCAGCAGTGGTATGGAGAGGCCCGAAGCTTTCTTT. Residues: CASSGMERPEAFF.

Details on this clonotype: Relative to the germline gene, one junction end is altered; a read error may explain this. V usage is TRBV9 and J usage is TRBJ2-2; possible D gene TRBD2, 5 bases. Germline values: CDR1 SGDLS, CDR2 YYNGEE. CDR3 length equals 13 residues. The CDR3 nucleotides are TGTGCCAGCAGGGTAGCGCTCACCGGGGAGCTGTTTTTT. Its translation is CASRVALTGELFF. The variable domain in full, completed from reference TRBV9 and TRBJ2-2, reads DSGVTQTPKHLITATGQRVTLRCSPRSGDLSVYWYQQSLDQGLQFLIQYYNGEERAKGNILERFSAQQFPDLHSELNLSSLELGDSALYFCASRVALTGELFFGEGSRLTVL.

This clonotype occurred a few times. J is TRBJ2-7 and V is TRBV15; D is tentatively TRBD1 or TRBD2 (5 bases each). Trimming removed 1 base from V and 2 bases from J, with 15 bases in between. The CDR3 is 16 amino acids. Germline assignment: CDR1 LNHNV and CDR2 YYDKDF (reference sequence). The CDR3 here is CATSRGDRTGAYEQYF. CDR3 nucleotide sequence: TGTGCCACCAGCAGAGGTGACAGAACCGGGGCCTACGAGCAGTACTTC.

This clonotype was detected many times. The chain links TRBV29-1 to TRBJ2-5; tentatively, D is TRBD2 (5 bases). Germline V CDR1 and CDR2: SQVTM, ANQGSEA. Trimming cost V 7 bases and J 1 base, with 10 bases left between them. The CDR3 has 12 residues. DNA for the CDR3: TGCAGCGGCCGGGATTCCCAAGAGACCCAGTACTTC. Translating it yields CSGRDSQETQYF. Full variable domain (missing parts from reference TRBV29-1 and TRBJ2-5): SAVISQKPSRDICQRGTSLTIQCQVDSQVTMMFWYRQQPGQSLTLIATANQGSEATYESGFVIDKFPISRPNLTFSTLTVSNMSPEDSSIYLCSGRDSQETQYFGPGTRLLVL.

This clonotype was counted ten times or more. The V gene is TRBV9, the J gene TRBJ1-1; D is unresolved. V was shortened by 0 bases and J by 10 bases, with 13 bases between the two germline ends. The V gene's germline CDR1 is SGDLS and CDR2 YYNGEE. The CDR3 is 13 amino acids. CDR3 protein: CASSVDVGGRAFF. The CDR3 DNA follows: TGTGCCAGCAGCGTAGATGTGGGAGGTCGAGCTTTCTTT.

The chain links TRBV5-1 to TRBJ2-5, with D perhaps TRBD1 or TRBD2 (5 bases each). Per the germline V gene, CDR1 is SGHRS and CDR2 is YFSETQ. V was cut by 0 bases and J by 5 bases, with 11 bases left in between. This CDR3 is built from 14 residues. CDR3 nucleotide sequence: TGCGCCAGCAGCTTGGCGGGACCCCGTGAGACCCAGTACTTC. Its translation: CASSLAGPRETQYF.

The rearrangement joins TRBV15 to TRBJ1-5; 9 bases are a match to TRBD1. From germline, CDR1 is LNHNV and CDR2 YYDKDF (reference sequence). Trimming cost V 3 bases and J 1 base; bases outside gene matches: 1. The CDR3 has 15 residues. CDR3 sequence reads: CATSRTGGSNQPQHF. The CDR3 DNA reads TGTGCCACCAGCAGGACAGGGGGGAGCAATCAGCCCCAGCATTTT. The full variable domain, in which reference TRBV15 and TRBJ1-5 provide the parts outside the CDR3, is DAMVIQNPRYQVTQFGKPVTLSCSQTLNHNVMYWYQQKSSQAPKLLFHYYDKDFNNEADTPDNFQSRRPNTSFCFLDIRSPGLGDTAMYLCATSRTGGSNQPQHFGDGTRLSIL.

The rearrangement links TRBV9 to TRBJ2-1, with TRBD2 matching 15 bases. Trimming at V came to 1 base and at J to 6 bases, leaving 5 bases not matched to a gene. This CDR3 region has 17 residues. Germline V gene lookup returns CDR1 SGDLS and CDR2 YYNGEE. The CDR3 DNA reads TGTGCCAGCAGCGTATGGACTAGCGGGGGGGCCGGCAATGAGCAGTTCTTC. This sequence encodes CASSVWTSGGAGNEQFF.

This clonotype was observed a handful of times. The J gene is TRBJ2-3, the V gene TRBV30; D ambiguous. This CDR3 spans 18 amino acids. CDR1 GTSNPN and CDR2 SVGIG come from the germline V gene (reference sequence). The germline V and J ends were trimmed by 2 bases and 6 bases, with 27 bases remaining between them. The CDR3 DNA reads as TGTGCCTGGAGTTTCGCTACCGTCACCGAGCTGGGTCAGGATACGCAGTATTTT. This translates into CAWSFATVTELGQDTQYF. Together with reference TRBV30 and TRBJ2-3, the CDR3 gives the full variable domain: SQTIHQWPATLVQPVGSPLSLECTVEGTSNPNLYWYRQAAGRGLQLLFYSVGIGQISSEVPQNLSASRPQDRQFILSSKKLLLSDSGFYLCAWSFATVTELGQDTQYFGPGTRLTVL.

The CDR3 loop reads CASSPRGDAGANVLTF. The CDR3 DNA is TGTGCCAGCTCACCACGAGGGGACGCTGGGGCCAACGTCCTGACTTTC. The chain joins TRBV18 to TRBJ2-6; perhaps D is TRBD1 or TRBD2 (5 bases each). V was pared by 1 base and J by 2 bases, with 9 bases between. The CDR3 is 16 amino acids. The germline CDR1 and CDR2 sequences are KGHSH and LQKENI.